This T cell receptor (beta chain) was identified in a study of blood T cell repertoires in COVID-19. Study-wide background: PBMCs, B-cell-depleted T cells, or T cells were the source of the cDNA or gDNA that made up the material.

Repertoires were generated with immunoSEQ multiplex PCR, while TCRdb's copy carries only in-frame clones and drops some. The sample consists of 85,000 to 120,000 clones, over 65% of them appearing once. V gave up 4 bases and J gave up 8 bases; unmatched junction bases: 11. Germline V gene sequence: CDR1 MGHRA, CDR2 YSYEKL. CDR3 length: 15 amino acids. The sample comprised peripheral blood. The V gene is TRBV4-1, the J gene TRBJ2-1, with 7 positions matching TRBD2. The sequence was obtained from a human donor in a cohort sampled during active COVID-19. The CDR3 loop is CASSPGDYRFYEQFF. The CDR3 nucleotides are TGCGCCAGCAGCCCGGGGGACTACAGGTTCTATGAGCAGTTCTTC.